This is a list of T cell receptor beta chains from one sample in a study of CD4 T cells in relation to SARS-CoV-2 and coronaviruses. Their antigen targets remain unknown. Measured with immunoSEQ multiplex PCR; TCRdb has only the in-frame clones, and not every one. The profile shows some 17,000 clones, over 70% of them singletons. Sequenced sample: CD4+ T cells from PBMCs, cultured in vitro. These receptors originate from a human donor in good health. Both conserved end residues are part of each CDR3. Fields, in order: V gene, D gene, clone size, J gene, CDR3 DNA, CDR3 protein. A D gene is named only where the DNA matches it firmly. Expanded clones are given a class, and other clones once, few, many or no size at all.

V: TRBV28
D: .
size: .
J: TRBJ2-4
DNA: TGTGCCAGCAGTTTATCCCAAGCACTAGCCAAAAACATTCAGTACTTC
CDR3: CASSLSQALAKNIQYF

V: TRBV30
D: .
size: .
J: TRBJ2-3
DNA: TGTGCCTGGAGACCGGGTGGTTCGCCCGGGAATACGCAGTATTTT
CDR3: CAWRPGGSPGNTQYF

V: TRBV24-1
D: TRBD2
size: .
J: TRBJ2-5
DNA: TGTGCCACCGGACTAGCGGGACCTCAAGAGACCCAGTACTTC
CDR3: CATGLAGPQETQYF

V: TRBV4-1
D: .
size: .
J: TRBJ1-3
DNA: TGCGCCAGCAGCCAAGAGCAGGGCCGCACCATATATTTT
CDR3: CASSQEQGRTIYF

V: TRBV4-1
D: TRBD2
size: .
J: TRBJ2-7
DNA: TGCGCCAGCAGCCAAGAGGGGACTAGCGGGAGCAACGAGCAGTACTTC
CDR3: CASSQEGTSGSNEQYF

V: TRBV3-1/TRBV3-2
D: .
size: .
J: TRBJ1-4
DNA: TGTGCCAGCAGCCAAGACCTACGAGGGGGACTGTTTTTT
CDR3: CASSQDLRGGLFF

V: TRBV13
D: TRBD2
size: .
J: TRBJ2-3
DNA: TGTGCCAGCAGCTCATCTAGCGGGAGGACGACAGATACGCAGTATTTT
CDR3: CASSSSSGRTTDTQYF

V: TRBV7-9
D: TRBD1
size: few
J: TRBJ2-1
DNA: TGTGCCAGCAGCCGGGACAGGGTGGATGAGCAGTTCTTC
CDR3: CASSRDRVDEQFF

V: TRBV15
D: .
size: .
J: TRBJ2-7
DNA: TGTGCCACCAGCAGAGATTTAGGGGAGCAGTACTTC
CDR3: CATSRDLGEQYF

V: TRBV20-1
D: .
size: .
J: TRBJ1-1
DNA: TGCAGTGCTAGGCGGACTGAAGCTTTCTTT
CDR3: CSARRTEAFF

V: TRBV25-1
D: TRBD2
size: .
J: TRBJ2-3
DNA: TGTGCCAGCACCACGTCGGGAGGGATCAGGACAGATACGCAGTATTTT
CDR3: CASTTSGGIRTDTQYF

V: TRBV7-2
D: TRBD2
size: .
J: TRBJ2-5
DNA: TGTGCCAGCAGCTTAGGTAGCGGGTCGGGCCCGGGTTGGACCCAGTACTTC
CDR3: CASSLGSGSGPGWTQYF

V: TRBV14
D: .
size: .
J: TRBJ2-3
DNA: TGTGCCAGCAGCCAAGAATCGGTCCGGGGCAATACGCAGTATTTT
CDR3: CASSQESVRGNTQYF

V: TRBV18
D: .
size: .
J: TRBJ1-5
DNA: TGTGCCAGCTCACTAGGCAATCAGCCCCAGCATTTT
CDR3: CASSLGNQPQHF

V: TRBV27
D: .
size: .
J: TRBJ1-2
DNA: TGTGCCAGCAGCTCGTGGGGGAGTAACTATGGCTACACCTTC
CDR3: CASSSWGSNYGYTF

V: TRBV5-1
D: .
size: .
J: TRBJ2-1
DNA: TGCGCCAGCAGCTTGGCCTCACAGAACGATGAGCAGTTCTTC
CDR3: CASSLASQNDEQFF

V: TRBV5-1
D: TRBD1
size: .
J: TRBJ1-1
DNA: TGCGCCAGCAGCTGGGACAGGGGACCGGATAAAATGAACACTGAAGCTTTCTTT
CDR3: CASSWDRGPDKMNTEAFF

V: TRBV24-1
D: .
size: .
J: TRBJ2-3
DNA: TGTGCCACCAGTGGTGGGGTAACGAGCACAGATACGCAGTATTTT
CDR3: CATSGGVTSTDTQYF

V: TRBV24-1
D: TRBD2
size: .
J: TRBJ2-3
DNA: TGTGCCACCAGTGATTGGATTAGCGGGAACCCAGATACGCAGTATTTT
CDR3: CATSDWISGNPDTQYF

V: TRBV9
D: .
size: .
J: TRBJ1-5
DNA: TGTGCCAGCAGCGTAATGCCAGGGATTCAGCCCCAGCATTTT
CDR3: CASSVMPGIQPQHF

V: TRBV28
D: TRBD2
size: .
J: TRBJ2-7
DNA: TGTGCCAGCAGTTTCGCGGCTAGCGGTTCCTACGAGCAGTACTTC
CDR3: CASSFAASGSYEQYF

V: TRBV19
D: TRBD1
size: .
J: TRBJ1-1
DNA: TGTGCCAGTAGTATCACGAACAGGGGGACTGAAGCTTTCTTT
CDR3: CASSITNRGTEAFF

V: TRBV19
D: .
size: .
J: TRBJ1-3
DNA: TGTGCCAGTAGCAACATAAGGGTCTCTGGAAACACCATATATTTT
CDR3: CASSNIRVSGNTIYF

V: TRBV6-1
D: TRBD1
size: .
J: TRBJ2-4
DNA: TGTGCCAGCAGTGAAGCCCCAGGGGGTAACAAAAACATTCAGTACTTC
CDR3: CASSEAPGGNKNIQYF

V: TRBV11-3
D: .
size: once
J: TRBJ1-1
DNA: TGTGCCAGCAGCTTAGAGCGGGACACTGAAGCTTTCTTT
CDR3: CASSLERDTEAFF

V: TRBV9
D: .
size: few
J: TRBJ1-4
DNA: TGTGCCAGCAGCGTCCAGACGGCAACTAATGAAAAACTGTTTTTT
CDR3: CASSVQTATNEKLFF

V: TRBV13
D: .
size: .
J: TRBJ2-3
DNA: TGTGCCAGCAGCTTATTCAGGCTACCCACCACAGATACGCAGTATTTT
CDR3: CASSLFRLPTTDTQYF

V: TRBV6-4
D: .
size: few
J: TRBJ1-4
DNA: TGTGCCAGGGCTGATGAAAAACTGTTTTTT
CDR3: CARADEKLFF

V: TRBV28
D: .
size: .
J: TRBJ2-2
DNA: TGTGCCAGCAGGGCCGGGACTCCGACCGGGGAGCTGTTTTTT
CDR3: CASRAGTPTGELFF

V: TRBV2
D: TRBD2
size: .
J: TRBJ2-2
DNA: TGTGCCAGCAGGGACCCTCGTAGCGGGAGGAACACCGGGGAGCTGTTTTTT
CDR3: CASRDPRSGRNTGELFF

V: TRBV2
D: TRBD1
size: .
J: TRBJ1-4
DNA: TGTGCCAGCAGCACAGGGGGAGGGGAAAAACTGTTTTTT
CDR3: CASSTGGGEKLFF

V: TRBV5-6
D: .
size: .
J: TRBJ2-7
DNA: TGTGCCAGCAGCTTTCCACAGGGCTCCTACGAGCAGTACTTC
CDR3: CASSFPQGSYEQYF

V: TRBV7-9
D: TRBD1
size: .
J: TRBJ2-6
DNA: TGTGCCAGCAGCCACCGGGACAGGGATTTTGGGGCCAACGTCCTGACTTTC
CDR3: CASSHRDRDFGANVLTF

V: TRBV29-1
D: .
size: .
J: TRBJ1-6
DNA: TGCAGCGTCCGGACAGCATATAATTCACCCCTCCACTTT
CDR3: CSVRTAYNSPLHF

V: TRBV30
D: TRBD1
size: few
J: TRBJ1-2
DNA: TGTGCCTGGAGTTATTTAGGGACAGGCCTTAACTATGGCTACACCTTC
CDR3: CAWSYLGTGLNYGYTF

V: TRBV6-5
D: TRBD1
size: .
J: TRBJ2-7
DNA: TGTGCCAGCAGGAGGGACAGGGAGCCCTACGAGCAGTACTTC
CDR3: CASRRDREPYEQYF

V: TRBV6-2/TRBV6-3
D: .
size: .
J: TRBJ1-2
DNA: TGTGCCAGCAGTCGGGACCGGAGTCGCTATGGCTACACCTTC
CDR3: CASSRDRSRYGYTF

V: TRBV5-1
D: .
size: .
J: TRBJ1-1
DNA: TGCGCCAGCAGCTTTTCCGGGACGGTGAACACTGAAGCTTTCTTT
CDR3: CASSFSGTVNTEAFF

V: TRBV7-8
D: TRBD2
size: .
J: TRBJ2-5
DNA: TGTGCCAGCAGCTACTCGTCCGGGACTACTCTGGGGGAGACCCAGTACTTC
CDR3: CASSYSSGTTLGETQYF

V: TRBV5-4
D: TRBD2
size: .
J: TRBJ2-3
DNA: TGTGCCAGCAGCAGGGGAACTAGCGGGAGTACAGATACGCAGTATTTT
CDR3: CASSRGTSGSTDTQYF

V: TRBV5-1
D: .
size: once
J: TRBJ2-2
DNA: TGCGCCAGCAGAGTCCATGGAGGTTTCAACCAGCTGTTTTTT
CDR3: CASRVHGGFNQLFF

V: TRBV9
D: .
size: .
J: TRBJ1-2
DNA: TGTGCCAGCAGCACACCTTTGGGGGGCTACACCTTC
CDR3: CASSTPLGGYTF